This T cell receptor beta chain was sequenced for a study of T cells in Graves' hyperthyroidism and ophthalmopathy. About this clonotype itself: Antigen: not known.

Amplification yielded TCR beta CDR3 regions, with RNA transcripts as the source. TCR CDR3 underwent first-round RT-PCR with the HTBI primer set. One entry per CDR3 protein, called by TCRdb with MiXCR from the multiplex PCR reads. The table has about 600,000 distinct CDR3 sequences, 14% seen once. Reasons for excluding patients were uncontrolled infection, other autoimmune disease, pregnancy or lactation. Out of around 10 ml of fresh peripheral blood came the PBMCs. Study results and limitations: Blood held most thyroid clonotypes expanded above 0.001 frequency.

Trimming removed 5 bases from V and 13 bases from J, with 14 bases in between. Germline V gene data show CDR1 as SEHNR and CDR2 as FQNEAQ (reference sequence). This CDR3 contains 11 residues. This clonotype was obtained from a young woman with Graves' ophthalmopathy. Sequencing was done on a sample of blood. The chain uses TRBV7-9 and TRBJ1-1; D is unclear. The CDR3 DNA reads TGTGCCAGCAGCGGAGAAGGCGCGGGTTTCTTT. Its translation is CASSGEGAGFF.